This TCR beta chain was identified during a study of CXCR3-negative and CXCR3-positive naive CD8 T cells. Broader study findings: Compared with CXCR3-negative naive cells, CXCR3-positive naive cells showed more hydrophobic TRB CDR3s.

The CDR3 length is 15 residues. Germline lookup yields CDR1 MDHEN and CDR2 SYDVKM. Naive CD8+ T cells had a CD45RO-CCR7+CD27+CD95- phenotype. Carrying UMI labels, the TRB cDNA libraries were prepared through 5' RACE. TCRdb reworked the 5' RACE reads into one entry per CDR3 protein, no DNA. The sample table includes about 84,000 distinct CDR3 sequences. Of note for this clonotype: Its antigen is still unknown.

V gene TRBV28 combines with J gene TRBJ2-7; TCRdb designates TRBD1, a call that cannot be tested without DNA. This TCR was sampled from a human donor in good health. Some clones in this sample may be carry-over from other donors' samples. Sequencing was performed on naive CXCR3+ CD8+ T cells from blood. Regarding subset: CD45RO-CCR7+CD27+CD95- naive CD8+ T cells expressing CXCR3 (TNR3+). The CDR3 sequence: CASTRRGGQSYEQYF.